This T cell receptor beta chain was identified during a study of cytomegalovirus exposure and HLA in healthy donors. Study findings and constraints: CMV antigen specificity was confirmed in vitro for three CMV-associated chains.

With regard to this clone: Its antigen is undetermined.

Repertoires were generated with immunoSEQ multiplex PCR, while TCRdb's copy carries only in-frame clones and drops some. The sample shows under 150,000 clones, around 88% of them seen only once. Germline V gene lookup returns CDR1 MNHNS and CDR2 SASEGT. The CDR3 length is 13 residues. Trimming cost V 5 bases and J 4 bases; bases outside gene matches: 3. The source of this sequence is a woman under 30 in good health and CMV-seropositive. The sequencing sample was made of PBMCs. The rearrangement uses TRBV6-1 and TRBJ1-1; 8 bases line up with TRBD1. In nucleotides, the CDR3 is TGTGCCAGCAGTCCCAGGGGGCCCACTGAAGCTTTCTTT. Translating it yields CASSPRGPTEAFF.